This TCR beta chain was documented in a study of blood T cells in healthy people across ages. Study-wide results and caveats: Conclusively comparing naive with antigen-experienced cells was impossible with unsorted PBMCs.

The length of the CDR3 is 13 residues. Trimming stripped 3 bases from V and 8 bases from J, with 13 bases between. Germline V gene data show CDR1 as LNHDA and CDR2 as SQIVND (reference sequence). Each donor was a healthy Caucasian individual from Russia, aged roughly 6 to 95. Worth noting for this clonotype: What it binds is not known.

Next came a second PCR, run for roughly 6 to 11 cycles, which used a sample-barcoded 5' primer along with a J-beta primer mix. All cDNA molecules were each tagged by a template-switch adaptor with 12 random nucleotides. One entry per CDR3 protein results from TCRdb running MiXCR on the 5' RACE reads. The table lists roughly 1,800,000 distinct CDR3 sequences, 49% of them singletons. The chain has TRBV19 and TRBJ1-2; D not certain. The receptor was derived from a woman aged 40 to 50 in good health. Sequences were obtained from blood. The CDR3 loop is CASSIPGTYGYTF. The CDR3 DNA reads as TGTGCCAGTAGTATTCCAGGAACTTACGGCTACACCTTC.